This TCR beta chain was profiled in a study of T cells in women clearing cervical HPV infection. Study background: For cases, blood was sampled a median around 150 days after lesion detection, interquartile range roughly 90 to 210 days.

CDR1 and CDR2 (germline): SGHDN, FVKESK. With 4 bases clipped from V and 2 bases from J, the junction kept 3 bases outside the gene matches. There are 14 residues in the CDR3. Measured with immunoSEQ multiplex PCR; TCRdb has only the in-frame clones, and not every one. The listing contains about 40,000 clones. Comments on this clone: Its target is unknown. The missing CDR3 end, 3 residues past where the read stops, is filled in from the germline J gene.

Study conclusions and caveats: Each sample's T-cell count was unknown, possibly confounding richness. CIN3+ cases had significantly higher TCR repertoire richness than controls, but evenness did not differ.

The genes are TRBV14 and TRBJ2-7, with TRBD2 matching 9 bases. This clonotype originated in a woman aged 18 to 75 with a cervical HPV16 infection that either progressed to CIN3+ or cleared (not recorded which). The sample taken for sequencing was blood buffy coat. The CDR3 loop reads CASSRAGGPYEQYF. The CDR3 DNA, read in part, is TGTGCCAGCAGCCGAGCGGGAGGCCCCTACGAG. Together with reference TRBV14 and TRBJ2-7, the CDR3 gives the full variable domain: EAGVTQFPSHSVIEKGQTVTLRCDPISGHDNLYWYRRVMGKEIKFLLHFVKESKQDESGMPNNRFLAERTGGTYSTLKVQPAELEDSGVYFCASSRAGGPYEQYFGPGTRLTVT.